The rows below give T cell receptor beta chains drawn from one sample of a study of shared clonotypes between healthy human individuals. Measured with immunoSEQ multiplex PCR; TCRdb has only the in-frame clones, and not every one. The profile shows roughly 1,800,000 clones, approximately 95% of them singletons. Sequenced sample: naive CD8+ T cells sorted from blood. These receptors were obtained from a man aged 18-30 years in good health. The CDR3 runs from the conserved cysteine through the conserved F or W. Clone size is given for some rows only: seen once, a few or many times, or a class if the clone is expanded.

>TRBJ1-4|.|TRBV4-1
CASSQSNNEKLFF
>TRBJ2-4|.|TRBV4-3
CASSQDQGNIQYF
>TRBJ2-7|.|TRBV12-5
CASGLPPGQGYEQYF
>TRBJ1-5|.|TRBV7-9
CASSFVGGGNQPQHF
>TRBJ2-1|.|TRBV6-6
CASSGPGQRSYNEQFF
>TRBJ1-1|.|TRBV5-6
CASSWDRVETEAFF
>TRBJ2-7|.|TRBV6-5
CASSYSVDYPYEQYF
>TRBJ1-2|once|TRBV2
CASSFGATGEDGYTF
>TRBJ1-6|.|TRBV6-1
CASSEGRGQILNSPLHF
>TRBJ2-2|once|TRBV30
CAWSYANTGELFF
>TRBJ1-6|.|TRBV7-2
CASSPPGTVKIHYNSPLHF
>TRBJ2-2|.|TRBV7-9
CASSWGPGELFF
>TRBJ2-7|once|TRBV10-2
CASSEDRGREQYF
>TRBJ1-3|.|TRBV27
CASSSVAGSSGNTIYF
>TRBJ2-7|.|TRBV5-1
CASSLAGGGPGEQYF
>TRBJ2-2|.|TRBV27
CASSLIPRATGELFF
>TRBJ1-1|.|TRBV27
CASSSSGQLLEAFF
>TRBJ2-3|.|TRBV5-8
CASSLLAPDTQYF
>TRBJ2-7|.|TRBV6-5
CASSYWTSAGNEQYF
>TRBJ2-2|.|TRBV14
CASSQDMGPSTGELFF
>TRBJ2-3|once|TRBV5-1
CASSLTWTGAPDTQYF
>TRBJ2-7|once|TRBV9
CASSVETAGDEQYF
>TRBJ2-1|.|TRBV11-2
CASSAEQFF
>TRBJ2-3|.|TRBV27
CAIRGGGDTQYF
>TRBJ2-7|.|TRBV7-9
CASSLAEAWSIF
>TRBJ2-7|.|TRBV6-1
CASDSNWGGYEQYF
>TRBJ2-2|.|TRBV27
CASTTGGGTGELFF
>TRBJ1-6|.|TRBV5-4
CASSDFNSPLHF
>TRBJ1-6|.|TRBV2
CASSEERPADSPLHF
>TRBJ1-4|once|TRBV15
CATSTEDRGNEKLFF
>TRBJ2-1|.|TRBV4-1
CASSQDPSDEQFF
>TRBJ1-6|.|TRBV28
CASSLTPGQPYNSPLHF
>TRBJ2-5|once|TRBV6-5
CASSYSLEGAGETQYF
>TRBJ1-2|.|TRBV12-5
CASGLDYSGIFNYGYTF
>TRBJ1-2|.|TRBV5-4
CASSLTGGDRTF
>TRBJ2-1|.|TRBV19
CASSIISYNEQFF
>TRBJ2-2|.|TRBV30
CAWTRGSGELFF
>TRBJ2-7|.|TRBV15
CATSSPESGPYEQYF
>TRBJ2-1|.|TRBV4-1
CASSRVADTSSYNEQFF
>TRBJ2-2|.|TRBV5-4
CASGANTGELFF
>TRBJ1-1|.|TRBV6-5
CASSYAEGGNTEAFF
>TRBJ2-3|once|TRBV18
CASSPKDTQYF
>TRBJ2-3|.|TRBV11-3
CASSLGTADTQYF
>TRBJ2-7|.|TRBV2
CASIRTGAEQYF
>TRBJ2-7|.|TRBV4-1
CASSLDPGQGYEQYF
>TRBJ1-2|.|TRBV6-5
CASSYSNVNYGYTF
>TRBJ2-1|.|TRBV11-3
CASSLVAGGDNEQFF
>TRBJ2-7|.|TRBV6-5
CASSYSSAGEQYF
>TRBJ2-7|.|TRBV30
CASAPRGSYEQYF
>TRBJ2-5|.|TRBV7-8
CASSQYSDSKETQYF
>TRBJ1-1|.|TRBV11-1
CASSWGVDTEAFF
>TRBJ2-7|.|TRBV6-1
CASSEALEGWSSYEQYF
>TRBJ2-7|.|TRBV7-6
CASSRTGREQYF
>TRBJ1-4|.|TRBV6-1
CASSPTYPTNEKLFF
>TRBJ2-2|.|TRBV4-1
CASSQDQGLANTGELFF
>TRBJ2-3|.|TRBV27
CASSPLAGGPEVSTDTQYF
>TRBJ2-1|.|TRBV28
CASSYRQRGAYNEQFF
>TRBJ2-1|.|TRBV9
CASSVGIYNEQFF
>TRBJ1-1|few|TRBV29-1
CSVDAGNTEAFF
>TRBJ2-3|.|TRBV7-9
CASGPIGTDTQYF